This entry lists 24 T cell receptor beta chains sequenced from one sample in a study of OX40 agonist ivuxolimab in advanced cancers. The data were produced by immunoSEQ multiplex PCR, yet TCRdb's version contains in-frame clones alone and is incomplete. The sample contains 100,000 to 150,000 clones, 93% of which appear only once. Sequenced material: CD4+ or CD8+ T cells sorted from blood, taken in a trial of the OX40 agonist ivuxolimab. Receptor source: an adult with an advanced solid tumor such as melanoma, head and neck, liver or kidney cancer.

CDR3: CASRGAGRSSYEQYF. The DNA of the CDR3 is TGTGCCAGTAGGGGAGCCGGGAGAAGCTCCTACGAGCAGTACTTC. V gene TRBV19 combines with J gene TRBJ2-7; D possibly corresponds to TRBD2 (6 bases). Germline CDR1 LNHDA, CDR2 SQIVND (reference sequence). CDR3 length equals 15 residues. Trimming left V 6 bases short and J 0 bases short, with 15 bases between.

This chain connects TRBV7-2 to TRBJ2-3; unclear D gene. Per germline, CDR1 SGHTA and CDR2 FQGNSA. The CDR3 spans 12 residues. V was pared by 5 bases and J by 4 bases, with 7 bases between. The CDR3 here is CASSHPSDTQYF. The CDR3 DNA is TGTGCCAGCAGCCATCCCTCAGATACGCAGTATTTT.

V gene TRBV19 combines with J gene TRBJ1-1; D not resolved. V lost 6 bases to trimming and J lost 0 bases, with 11 bases between them. This CDR3 is 14 amino acids long. Germline lookup yields CDR1 LNHDA and CDR2 SQIVND (reference sequence). The CDR3 DNA follows: TGTGCCAGTAGCAGGACTGGAGTGAACACTGAAGCTTTCTTT. As protein: CASSRTGVNTEAFF.

The rearrangement uses TRBV27 and TRBJ1-2; a possible D gene is TRBD1 (6 bases). V was pared by 10 bases and J by 3 bases, with 15 bases between. Per germline, CDR1 MNHEY and CDR2 SMNVEV (reference sequence). The CDR3 has 13 amino acids. The CDR3 sequence is CAIFTRTDYGYTF. The CDR3 DNA sequence: TGTGCCATCTTTACTAGGACAGACTATGGCTACACCTTC.

The chain employs TRBV5-1 and TRBJ2-3; possibly TRBD2 for D (5 bases). The CDR3 has 14 amino acids. Germline V gives CDR1 SGHRS, CDR2 YFSETQ. Trimming removed 3 bases at V and 2 bases at J, with 10 bases between. CDR3 region: CASSSERNTDTQYF. The CDR3 DNA reads as TGCGCCAGCAGCTCCGAGCGGAACACAGATACGCAGTATTTT.

The rearrangement uses TRBV6-5 and TRBJ2-7; D possibly corresponds to TRBD2 (5 bases). The V and J ends lost 6 bases and 2 bases respectively, with 11 bases between them. The germline V gene encodes CDR1 MNHEY and CDR2 SVGAGI. This CDR3 spans 13 amino acids. The CDR3 nucleotides are TGTGCCAGCAGCCCCGGACTCCCCTACGAGCAGTACTTC. This codes for CASSPGLPYEQYF.

The rearrangement joins TRBV4-2 to TRBJ1-2, with D maybe TRBD1 (6 bases). The CDR3 sequence is 13 residues long. Trimming removed 2 bases at V and 2 bases at J, with 6 bases between. CDR1 LGHNA and CDR2 YNFKEQ come from the germline V gene. As DNA, the CDR3 is TGTGCCAGCAGCCAAACAGGGAACTATGGCTACACCTTC. Translating gives CASSQTGNYGYTF.

The J gene is TRBJ2-2, the V gene TRBV6-5, with 7 positions matching TRBD1. Looked up from germline, CDR1 is MNHEY and CDR2 is SVGAGI. This CDR3 is built from 15 residues. The V segment lost 6 bases and the J segment 1 base; nucleotides outside the gene matches: 5. Here the CDR3 DNA reads TGTGCCAGCAGGATGGGACAGCGGAACACCGGGGAGCTGTTTTTT. Amino acids: CASRMGQRNTGELFF.

The CDR3 DNA reads as TGTGCCAGCAGTTGGGCGCAAGCTCGGCAGCCCCAGCATTTT. The encoded protein is CASSWAQARQPQHF. The chain has TRBV6-5 and TRBJ1-5; D uncertain. The CDR3 covers 14 residues. Germline CDR1 is MNHEY and CDR2 is SVGAGI. Trimming shortened V by 4 bases and J by 7 bases, and 14 bases separated the two germline ends.

CDR3 region: CASSSTDREFWDTF. The CDR3 DNA reads TGTGCCAGCAGCTCTACCGACAGGGAGTTCTGGGACACCTTC. This chain joins TRBV5-6 and TRBJ1-2; 7 nucleotides match TRBD1. V was pared by 3 bases and J by 12 bases, with 14 bases of the junction left unmatched. The CDR3 consists of 14 residues. Germline V lookup: CDR1 SGHDT, CDR2 YYEEEE.

The rearrangement joins TRBV7-2 to TRBJ2-3; 9 positions match TRBD1. CDR1 SGHTA and CDR2 FQGNSA come from the germline V gene. The CDR3 totals 14 residues. Trimming at V came to 5 bases and at J to 6 bases, leaving 6 bases not matched to a gene. The CDR3 spells CASSVQGASDTQYF. CDR3 DNA: TGTGCCAGCAGCGTACAGGGGGCTAGCGATACGCAGTATTTT.

The J gene is TRBJ2-7, the V gene TRBV5-5; either TRBD1 or TRBD2 may fit D (5 bases each). CDR3 size: 15 residues. Germline assignment: CDR1 SGHKS and CDR2 YYEKEE (reference sequence). V was trimmed by 1 base and J by 1 base, leaving 12 bases between them. CDR3: CASSLPGPLSYEQYF. DNA for the CDR3: TGTGCCAGCAGCTTGCCGGGGCCCTTATCCTACGAGCAGTACTTC.

V and J are TRBV19 and TRBJ1-6; TRBD1 might be the D (6 bases). This CDR3 has 16 amino acids. CDR1 and CDR2 from the germline V gene are LNHDA and SQIVND (reference sequence). Trimming pared 6 bases from V and 5 bases from J, leaving 17 bases between. The CDR3 loop is CASSTMGANNNSPLHF. In nucleotides, the CDR3 is TGTGCCAGTAGCACAATGGGGGCAAACAATAATTCACCCCTCCACTTT.

The gene calls are TRBV4-1 and TRBJ2-7; possibly TRBD2 for D (5 bases). Germline V gene sequence: CDR1 MGHRA, CDR2 YSYEKL. The CDR3 is 15 amino acids. V was trimmed by 7 bases and J by 3 bases, leaving 19 bases between them. The CDR3 DNA is TGCGCCAGCAAGAGGGATGGAGGTCGGTACTACGAGCAGTACTTC. Protein: CASKRDGGRYYEQYF.

This clone was seen once. V is TRBV11-2 and J is TRBJ2-7, with TRBD1 matching 10 bases. The V segment lost 3 bases and the J segment 6 bases; nucleotides outside the gene matches: 11. Germline values: CDR1 SGHAT, CDR2 FQNNGV. The CDR3 contains 16 residues. The CDR3 sequence is CASSFAGGTGVGEQYF. CDR3 sequence (DNA): TGTGCCAGCAGCTTCGCCGGTGGGACAGGGGTTGGCGAGCAGTACTTC.

This sequence joins TRBV28 and TRBJ2-1, with TRBD1 as a possible D gene (7 bases). This CDR3 has 14 amino acids. Germline V lookup: CDR1 MDHEN, CDR2 SYDVKM. The V gene lost 3 bases and the J gene lost 7 bases, with 13 bases spanning the gap. CDR3 DNA: TGTGCCAGCAGTTTGATGCCAGGGGGGAATGAGCAGTTCTTC. Residues: CASSLMPGGNEQFF.

CDR3 nucleotide sequence: TGTGCCAGCTCACCCCAGGGGGCTAGCTCTGGAAACACCATATATTTT. The encoded protein is CASSPQGASSGNTIYF. This chain connects TRBV18 to TRBJ1-3, with TRBD1 matching 8 bases. CDR1 is KGHSH and CDR2 is LQKENI in the germline V gene. This CDR3 has 16 amino acids. V lost 3 bases and J lost 0; bases outside the gene matches: 4.

The gene calls are TRBV19 and TRBJ2-7, with TRBD2 as a possible D gene (6 bases). The CDR3 totals 13 residues. CDR1 and CDR2 (germline): LNHDA, SQIVND (reference sequence). Trimming took 8 bases from V and 1 from J, leaving 12 bases between them. CDR3 protein: CASRGTGSYEQYF. In DNA form, the CDR3 reads TGTGCCAGTCGCGGGACGGGGTCCTACGAGCAGTACTTC. Complete variable domain (other parts from reference TRBV19 and TRBJ2-7): DGGITQSPKYLFRKEGQNVTLSCEQNLNHDAMYWYRQDPGQGLRLIYYSQIVNDFQKGDIAEGYSVSREKKESFPLTVTSAQKNPTAFYLCASRGTGSYEQYFGPGTRLTVT.

The V gene is TRBV25-1, the J gene TRBJ2-7; D possibly uses TRBD1 or TRBD2 (5 bases each). This CDR3 region has 12 residues. CDR1 and CDR2 from the germline V gene are MGHDK and SYGVNS. V lost 2 bases to trimming and J lost 3 bases, with 5 bases between them. This chain's CDR3 is CASSEGGYEQYF. As DNA, the CDR3 is TGTGCCAGCAGTGAAGGGGGCTACGAGCAGTACTTC.

This chain connects TRBV18 to TRBJ1-1, with 11 bases that match TRBD1. V shed 8 bases and J 1 base; nucleotides not matched to a gene: 6. Per the germline V gene, CDR1 is KGHSH and CDR2 is LQKENI. The CDR3 has 15 residues. This chain's CDR3 is CASVRDRGSNTEAFF. CDR3 sequence (DNA): TGTGCCAGCGTCCGGGACAGGGGGTCGAACACTGAAGCTTTCTTT.

This clone was detected once. The chain links TRBV14 to TRBJ2-2, with 8 bases that match TRBD2. The CDR3 is made up of 17 amino acids. J lost 1 base, V lost 3 bases, and 7 bases had no gene match. Germline-derived CDR1 and CDR2 are SGHDN and FVKESK. The CDR3 protein is CASSHQGSGRNTGELFF. In DNA form, the CDR3 reads TGTGCCAGCAGCCACCAGGGGAGCGGGAGGAACACCGGGGAGCTGTTTTTT. Complete variable domain (other parts from reference TRBV14 and TRBJ2-2): EAGVTQFPSHSVIEKGQTVTLRCDPISGHDNLYWYRRVMGKEIKFLLHFVKESKQDESGMPNNRFLAERTGGTYSTLKVQPAELEDSGVYFCASSHQGSGRNTGELFFGEGSRLTVL.

This rearrangement joins TRBV19 to TRBJ1-3; D remains ambiguous. The CDR3 extends over 12 amino acids. Germline CDR1 is LNHDA and CDR2 is SQIVND (reference sequence). V was trimmed by 7 bases and J by 4 bases, leaving 8 bases between them. CDR3: CASTQGGNTIYF. The CDR3 DNA reads TGTGCCAGTACCCAAGGGGGAAACACCATATATTTT.

This chain links TRBV15 with TRBJ1-4; D is perhaps TRBD1 (6 bases). V shed 0 bases and J shed 7 bases, with 12 bases lying between them. The germline V gene encodes CDR1 LNHNV and CDR2 YYDKDF (reference sequence). The CDR3 is 15 residues long. In DNA form, the CDR3 reads TGTGCCACCAGCAGAGATCTACAGGGTACTGAAAAACTGTTTTTT. Translation: CATSRDLQGTEKLFF.

This rearrangement joins TRBV19 to TRBJ1-6, with a weak D call TRBD1 (5 bases). The CDR3 covers 14 residues. From germline, CDR1 is LNHDA and CDR2 SQIVND (reference sequence). Trimming removed 7 bases from V and 0 bases from J, with 7 bases in between. The CDR3 DNA is TGTGCCAGTACCGACAGCTCCTATAATTCACCCCTCCACTTT. Translated, it gives CASTDSSYNSPLHF.